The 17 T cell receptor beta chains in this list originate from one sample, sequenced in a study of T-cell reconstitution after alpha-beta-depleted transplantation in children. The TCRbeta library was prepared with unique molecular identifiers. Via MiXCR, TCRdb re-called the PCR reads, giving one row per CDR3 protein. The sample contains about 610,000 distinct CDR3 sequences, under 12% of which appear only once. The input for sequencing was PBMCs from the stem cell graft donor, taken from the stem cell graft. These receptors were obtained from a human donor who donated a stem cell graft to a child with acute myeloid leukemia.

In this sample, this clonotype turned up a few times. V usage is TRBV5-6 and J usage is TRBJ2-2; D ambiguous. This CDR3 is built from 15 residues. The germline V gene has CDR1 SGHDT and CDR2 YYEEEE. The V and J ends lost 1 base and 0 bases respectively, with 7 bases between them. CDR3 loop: CASSLPGANTGELFF. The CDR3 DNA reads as TGTGCCAGCAGCTTGCCGGGCGCGAACACCGGGGAGCTGTTTTTT.

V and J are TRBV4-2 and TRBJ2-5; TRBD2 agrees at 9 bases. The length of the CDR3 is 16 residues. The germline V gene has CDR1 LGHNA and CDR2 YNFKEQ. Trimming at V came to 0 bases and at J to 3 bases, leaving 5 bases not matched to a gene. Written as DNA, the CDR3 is TGTGCCAGCAGCCAAGATCCAGCGGGAGGAAAAGAGACCCAGTACTTC. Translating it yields CASSQDPAGGKETQYF.

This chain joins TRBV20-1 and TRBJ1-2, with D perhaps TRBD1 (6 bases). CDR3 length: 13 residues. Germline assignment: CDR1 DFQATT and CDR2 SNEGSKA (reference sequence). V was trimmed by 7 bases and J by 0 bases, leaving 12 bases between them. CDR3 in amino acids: CSGTDSPNYGYTF. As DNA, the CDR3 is TGCAGTGGCACGGACAGCCCTAACTATGGCTACACCTTC.

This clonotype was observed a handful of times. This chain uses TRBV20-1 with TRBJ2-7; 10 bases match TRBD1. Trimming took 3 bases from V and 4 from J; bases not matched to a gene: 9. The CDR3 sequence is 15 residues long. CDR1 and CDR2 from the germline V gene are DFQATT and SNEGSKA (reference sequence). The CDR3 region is CSARPSRDRGYEQYF. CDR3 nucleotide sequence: TGCAGTGCTAGGCCATCCCGGGACAGGGGTTACGAGCAGTACTTC.

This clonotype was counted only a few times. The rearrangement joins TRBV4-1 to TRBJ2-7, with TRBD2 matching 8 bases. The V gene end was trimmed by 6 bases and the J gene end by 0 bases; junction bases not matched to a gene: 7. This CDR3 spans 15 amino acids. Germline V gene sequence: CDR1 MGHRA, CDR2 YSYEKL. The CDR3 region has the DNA TGCGCCAGCAGACCTACTAGCGGAGCCTCCTACGAGCAGTACTTC. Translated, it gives CASRPTSGASYEQYF.

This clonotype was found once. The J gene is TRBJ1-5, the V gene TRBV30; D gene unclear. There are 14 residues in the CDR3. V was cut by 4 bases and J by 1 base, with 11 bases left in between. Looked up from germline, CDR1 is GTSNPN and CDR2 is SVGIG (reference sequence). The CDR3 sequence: CAWNGFGSNQPQHF. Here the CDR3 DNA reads TGTGCCTGGAATGGGTTCGGGAGCAATCAGCCCCAGCATTTT.

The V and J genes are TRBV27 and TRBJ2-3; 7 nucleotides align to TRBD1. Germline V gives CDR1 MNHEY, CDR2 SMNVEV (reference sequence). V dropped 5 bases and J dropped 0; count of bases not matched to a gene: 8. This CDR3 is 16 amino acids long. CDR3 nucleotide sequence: TGTGCCAGCAGTAGACAGGGCTCAGGTAGCACAGATACGCAGTATTTT. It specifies CASSRQGSGSTDTQYF.

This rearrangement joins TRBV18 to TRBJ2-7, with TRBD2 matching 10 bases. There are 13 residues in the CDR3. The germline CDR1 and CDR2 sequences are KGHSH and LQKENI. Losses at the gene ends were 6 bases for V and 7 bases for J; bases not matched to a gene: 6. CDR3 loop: CASSGTSAGEQYF. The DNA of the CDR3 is TGTGCCAGCTCGGGGACTAGCGCGGGGGAGCAGTACTTC. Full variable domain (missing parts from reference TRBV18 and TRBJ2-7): NAGVMQNPRHLVRRRGQEARLRCSPMKGHSHVYWYRQLPEEGLKFMVYLQKENIIDESGMPKERFSAEFPKEGPSILRIQQVVRGDSAAYFCASSGTSAGEQYFGPGTRLTVT.

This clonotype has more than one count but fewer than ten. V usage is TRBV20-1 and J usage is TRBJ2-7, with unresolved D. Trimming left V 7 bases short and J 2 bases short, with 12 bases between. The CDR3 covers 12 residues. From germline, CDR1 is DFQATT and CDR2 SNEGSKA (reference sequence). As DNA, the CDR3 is TGCAGTGTGAAGACAAGAACCTACGAGCAGTACTTC. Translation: CSVKTRTYEQYF.

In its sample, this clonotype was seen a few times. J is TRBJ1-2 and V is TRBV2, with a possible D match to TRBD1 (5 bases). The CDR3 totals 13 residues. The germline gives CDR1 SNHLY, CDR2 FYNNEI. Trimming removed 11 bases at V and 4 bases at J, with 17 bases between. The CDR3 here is CAEQGRAGYGYTF. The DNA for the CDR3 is TGTGCCGAGCAGGGCAGGGCGGGCTATGGCTACACCTTC.

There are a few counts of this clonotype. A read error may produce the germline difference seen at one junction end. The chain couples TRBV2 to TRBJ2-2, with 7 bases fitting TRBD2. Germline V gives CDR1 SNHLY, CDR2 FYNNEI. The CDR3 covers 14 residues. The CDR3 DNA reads TGTGCCAGCAGGGAAGGGACTACTACCGGGGAGCTGTTTTTT. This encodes CASREGTTTGELFF.

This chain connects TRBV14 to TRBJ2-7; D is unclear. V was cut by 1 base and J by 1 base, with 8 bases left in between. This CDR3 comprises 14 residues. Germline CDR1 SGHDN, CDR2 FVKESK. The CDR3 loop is CASSQVTRSYEQYF. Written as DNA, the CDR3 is TGTGCCAGCAGCCAAGTTACCCGATCCTACGAGCAGTACTTC.

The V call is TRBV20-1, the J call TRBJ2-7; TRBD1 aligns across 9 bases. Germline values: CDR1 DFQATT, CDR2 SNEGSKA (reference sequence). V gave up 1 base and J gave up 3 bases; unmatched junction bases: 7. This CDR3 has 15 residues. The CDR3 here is CSARGPGQGFYEQYF. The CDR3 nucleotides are TGCAGTGCTAGAGGGCCGGGACAGGGATTCTACGAGCAGTACTTC.

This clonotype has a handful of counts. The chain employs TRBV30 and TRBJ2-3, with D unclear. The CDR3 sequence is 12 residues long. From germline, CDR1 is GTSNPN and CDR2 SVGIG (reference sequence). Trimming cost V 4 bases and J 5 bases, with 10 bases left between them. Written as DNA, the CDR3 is TGTGCCTGGACCAGACAAGGAGATACGCAGTATTTT. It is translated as CAWTRQGDTQYF.

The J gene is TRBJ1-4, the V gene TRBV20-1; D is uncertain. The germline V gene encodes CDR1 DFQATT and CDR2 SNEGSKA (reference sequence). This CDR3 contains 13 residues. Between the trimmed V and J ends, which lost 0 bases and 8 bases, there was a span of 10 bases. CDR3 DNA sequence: TGCAGTGCTAGAGACCCGCGGATCGAAAAACTGTTTTTT. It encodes CSARDPRIEKLFF.

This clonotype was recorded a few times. CDR3 sequence reads: CASSRTGDNEKLFF. CDR3 in DNA: TGCGCCAGCAGCCGGACAGGGGATAATGAAAAACTGTTTTTT. This chain connects TRBV5-1 to TRBJ1-4; 9 positions match TRBD1. The germline CDR1 and CDR2 sequences are SGHRS and YFSETQ. J was trimmed by 4 bases and V by 4 bases; bases with no gene match: 2. The CDR3 sequence is 14 residues long.

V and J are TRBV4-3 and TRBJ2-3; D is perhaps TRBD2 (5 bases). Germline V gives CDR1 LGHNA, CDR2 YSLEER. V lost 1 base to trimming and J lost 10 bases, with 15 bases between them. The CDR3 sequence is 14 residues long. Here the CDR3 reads CASSQALLGVAQYF. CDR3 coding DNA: TGCGCCAGCAGCCAAGCCCTTCTCGGGGTGGCGCAGTATTTT.